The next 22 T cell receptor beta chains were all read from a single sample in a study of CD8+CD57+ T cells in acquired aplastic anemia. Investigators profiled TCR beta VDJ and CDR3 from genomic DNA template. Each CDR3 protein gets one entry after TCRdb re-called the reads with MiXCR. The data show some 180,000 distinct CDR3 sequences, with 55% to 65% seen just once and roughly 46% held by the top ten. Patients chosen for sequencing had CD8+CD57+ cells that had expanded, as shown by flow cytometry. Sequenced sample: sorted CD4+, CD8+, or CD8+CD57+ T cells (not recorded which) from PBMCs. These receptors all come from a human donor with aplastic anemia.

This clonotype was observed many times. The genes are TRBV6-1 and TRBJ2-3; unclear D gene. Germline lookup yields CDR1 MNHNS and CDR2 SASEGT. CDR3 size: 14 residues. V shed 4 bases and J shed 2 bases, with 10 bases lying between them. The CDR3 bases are TGTGCCAGCAGTGGAGTCCATCACACAGATACGCAGTATTTT. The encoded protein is CASSGVHHTDTQYF.

The CDR3 DNA follows: TGCAGTGCTAGGGCGCTAGCGGGAGCGTGGAGGGATACGCAGTATTTT. Encoded protein: CSARALAGAWRDTQYF. The chain links TRBV20-1 to TRBJ2-3, with 10 bases identical to TRBD2. The CDR3 covers 16 residues. CDR1 DFQATT and CDR2 SNEGSKA come from the germline V gene (reference sequence). V lost 3 bases and J lost 6; bases outside the gene matches: 12.

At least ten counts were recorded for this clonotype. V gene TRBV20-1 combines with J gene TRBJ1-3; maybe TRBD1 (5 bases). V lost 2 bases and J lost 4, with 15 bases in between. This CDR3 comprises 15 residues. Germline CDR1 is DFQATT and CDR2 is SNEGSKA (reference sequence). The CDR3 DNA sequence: TGCAGTGCTAGAATGGGGGGAGGAATAGGAAACACCATATATTTT. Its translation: CSARMGGGIGNTIYF.

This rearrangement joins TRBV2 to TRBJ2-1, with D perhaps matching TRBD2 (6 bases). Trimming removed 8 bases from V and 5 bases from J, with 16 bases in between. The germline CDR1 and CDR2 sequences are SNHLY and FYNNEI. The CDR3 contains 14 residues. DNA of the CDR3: TGTGCCAGCCTGATCCGGGACTTCAACAATGAGCAGTTCTTC. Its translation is CASLIRDFNNEQFF.

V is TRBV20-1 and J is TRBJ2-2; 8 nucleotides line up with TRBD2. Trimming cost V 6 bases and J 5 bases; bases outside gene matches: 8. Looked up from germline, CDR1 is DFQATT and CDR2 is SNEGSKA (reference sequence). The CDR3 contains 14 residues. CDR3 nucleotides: TGCAGTGCCCGGGGCCCGGGAGGGACCGGGGAGCTGTTTTTT. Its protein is CSARGPGGTGELFF.

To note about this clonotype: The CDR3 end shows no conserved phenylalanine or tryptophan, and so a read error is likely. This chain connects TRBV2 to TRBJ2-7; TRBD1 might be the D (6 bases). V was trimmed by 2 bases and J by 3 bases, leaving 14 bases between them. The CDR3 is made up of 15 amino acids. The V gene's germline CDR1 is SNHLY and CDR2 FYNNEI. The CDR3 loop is CASSEFSGQLYEQYL. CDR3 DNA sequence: TGTGCCAGCAGTGAATTCTCAGGACAGCTCTACGAGCAGTACCTC.

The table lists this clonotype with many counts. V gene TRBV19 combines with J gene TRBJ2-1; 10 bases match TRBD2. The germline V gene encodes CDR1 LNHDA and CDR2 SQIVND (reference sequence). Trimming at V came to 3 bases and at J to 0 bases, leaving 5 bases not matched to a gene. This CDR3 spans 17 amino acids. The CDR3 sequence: CASSMSSGGSSYNEQFF. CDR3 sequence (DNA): TGTGCCAGTAGTATGAGTAGCGGGGGGAGCTCCTACAATGAGCAGTTCTTC.

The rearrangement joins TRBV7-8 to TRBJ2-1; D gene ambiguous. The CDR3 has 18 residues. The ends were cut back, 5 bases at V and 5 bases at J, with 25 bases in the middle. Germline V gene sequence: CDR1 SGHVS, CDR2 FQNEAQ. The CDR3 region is CASSHYDPDPIRDNEQFF. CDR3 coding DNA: TGTGCCAGCAGCCACTACGACCCGGACCCTATACGCGACAATGAGCAGTTCTTC.

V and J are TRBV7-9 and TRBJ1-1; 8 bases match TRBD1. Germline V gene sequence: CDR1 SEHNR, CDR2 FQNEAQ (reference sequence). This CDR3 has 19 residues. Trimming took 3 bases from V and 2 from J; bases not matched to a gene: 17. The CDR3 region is CASSFGSGGRQSTNTEAFF. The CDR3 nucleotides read TGTGCCAGCAGCTTCGGGTCAGGGGGCAGACAGAGTACAAACACTGAAGCTTTCTTT.

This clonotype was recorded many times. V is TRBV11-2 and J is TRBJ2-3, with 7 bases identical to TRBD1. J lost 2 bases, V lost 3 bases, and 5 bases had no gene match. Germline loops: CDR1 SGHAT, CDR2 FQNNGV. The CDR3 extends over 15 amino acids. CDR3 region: CASSLGQFVTDTQYF. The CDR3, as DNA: TGTGCCAGCAGCTTGGGACAGTTTGTCACAGATACGCAGTATTTT.

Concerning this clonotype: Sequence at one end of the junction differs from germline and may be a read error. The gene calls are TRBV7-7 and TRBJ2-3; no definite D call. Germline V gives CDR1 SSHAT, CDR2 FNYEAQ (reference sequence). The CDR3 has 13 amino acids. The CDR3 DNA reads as TGTGCTAGCAGCTCCGACGGCACAGATACGCAGTATTTT. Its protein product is CASSSDGTDTQYF.

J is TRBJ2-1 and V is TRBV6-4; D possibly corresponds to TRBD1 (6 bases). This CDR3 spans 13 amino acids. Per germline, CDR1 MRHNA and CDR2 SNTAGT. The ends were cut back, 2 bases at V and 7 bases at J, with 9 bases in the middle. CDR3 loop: CASSDTTGNEQFF. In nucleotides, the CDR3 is TGTGCCAGCAGTGACACGACAGGTAATGAGCAGTTCTTC.

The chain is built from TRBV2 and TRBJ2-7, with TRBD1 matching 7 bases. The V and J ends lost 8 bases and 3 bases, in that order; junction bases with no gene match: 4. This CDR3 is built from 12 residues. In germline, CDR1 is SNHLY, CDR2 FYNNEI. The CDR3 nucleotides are TGTGCCAGCGCTCAGGGGGACTACGAGCAGTACTTC. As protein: CASAQGDYEQYF. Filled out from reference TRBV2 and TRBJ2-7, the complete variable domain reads EPEVTQTPSHQVTQMGQEVILRCVPISNHLYFYWYRQILGQKVEFLVSFYNNEISEKSEIFDDQFSVERPDGSNFTLKIRSTKLEDSAMYFCASAQGDYEQYFGPGTRLTVT.

CDR3 amino acids: CSARDSVGSTDTQYF. CDR3 DNA sequence: TGCAGTGCTAGAGATAGTGTGGGGAGCACAGATACGCAGTATTTT. V and J are TRBV20-1 and TRBJ2-3; no firm D call. Between the trimmed V and J ends, which lost 0 bases and 0 bases, there was a span of 10 bases. The CDR3 covers 15 residues. Germline loops: CDR1 DFQATT, CDR2 SNEGSKA (reference sequence).

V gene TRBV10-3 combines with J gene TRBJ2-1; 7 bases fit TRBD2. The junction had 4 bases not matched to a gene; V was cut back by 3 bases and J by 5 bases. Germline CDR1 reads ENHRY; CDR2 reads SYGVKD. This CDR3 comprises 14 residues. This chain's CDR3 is CAISDLAADNEQFF. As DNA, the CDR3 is TGTGCCATCAGTGACCTAGCGGCTGACAATGAGCAGTTCTTC.

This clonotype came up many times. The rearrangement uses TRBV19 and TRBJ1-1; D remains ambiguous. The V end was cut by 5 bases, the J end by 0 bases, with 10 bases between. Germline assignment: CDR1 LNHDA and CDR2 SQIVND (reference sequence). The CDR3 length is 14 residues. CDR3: CASSLTAMNTEAFF. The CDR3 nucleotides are TGTGCCAGTAGTCTCACAGCCATGAACACTGAAGCTTTCTTT.

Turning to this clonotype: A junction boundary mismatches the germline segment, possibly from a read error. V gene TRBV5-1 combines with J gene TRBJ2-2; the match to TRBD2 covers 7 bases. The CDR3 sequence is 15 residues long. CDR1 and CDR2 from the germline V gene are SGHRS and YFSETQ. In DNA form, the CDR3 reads TGCGCCAGCAGCCCGGGACTACTCAACGCCGGGGATCTGTTTTTT. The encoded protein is CASSPGLLNAGDLFF.

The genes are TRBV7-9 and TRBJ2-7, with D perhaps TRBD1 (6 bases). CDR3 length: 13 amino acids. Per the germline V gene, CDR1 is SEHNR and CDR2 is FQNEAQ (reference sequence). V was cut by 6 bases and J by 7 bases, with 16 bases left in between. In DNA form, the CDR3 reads TGTGCCAGCAGTCCCGCCACAGGGCCTGAGCAGTACTTC. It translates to CASSPATGPEQYF.

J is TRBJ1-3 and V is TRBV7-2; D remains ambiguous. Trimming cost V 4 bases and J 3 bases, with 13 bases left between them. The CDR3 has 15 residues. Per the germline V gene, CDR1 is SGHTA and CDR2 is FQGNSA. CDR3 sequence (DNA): TGTGCCAGCAGCTCCCCCGGATTCGGTGGAAACACCATATATTTT. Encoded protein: CASSSPGFGGNTIYF.

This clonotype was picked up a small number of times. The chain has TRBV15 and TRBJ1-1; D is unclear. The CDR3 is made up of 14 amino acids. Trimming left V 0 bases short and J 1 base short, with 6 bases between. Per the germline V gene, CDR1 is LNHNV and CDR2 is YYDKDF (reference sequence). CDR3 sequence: CATSRDWRNTEAFF. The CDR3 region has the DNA TGTGCCACCAGCAGAGATTGGAGGAACACTGAAGCTTTCTTT.

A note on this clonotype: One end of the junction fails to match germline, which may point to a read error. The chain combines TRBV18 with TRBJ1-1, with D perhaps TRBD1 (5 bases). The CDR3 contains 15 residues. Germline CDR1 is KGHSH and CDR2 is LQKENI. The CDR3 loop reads CASSAGHSPNTEAFF. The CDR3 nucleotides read TGTGCCAGCTCCGCAGGGCACAGTCCGAACACGGAAGCTTTCTTT.

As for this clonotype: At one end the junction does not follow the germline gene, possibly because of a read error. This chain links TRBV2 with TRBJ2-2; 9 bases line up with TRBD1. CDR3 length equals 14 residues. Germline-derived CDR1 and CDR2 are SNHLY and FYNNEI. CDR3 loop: CATRQGVTTGELLF. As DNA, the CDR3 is TGTGCCACCCGACAGGGGGTCACCACCGGGGAGCTGCTTTTT.